These 32 T cell receptor beta chains share one sample of origin, sequenced in a study of radiotherapy plus CTLA-4 blockade in lung cancer. Assay: immunoSEQ multiplex PCR; the TCRdb copy retains only in-frame clones and omits some. The sample carries some 49,000 clones, about 85% recorded once. The sequenced sample was peripheral blood, obtained from a patient treated with radiotherapy plus ipilimumab. The receptors derive from a human donor with non-small cell lung cancer whose response to radiotherapy plus ipilimumab could not be evaluated.

V gene TRBV28 combines with J gene TRBJ2-7, with 7 nucleotides matching TRBD2. This CDR3 spans 17 amino acids. CDR1 is MDHEN and CDR2 is SYDVKM in the germline V gene. Trimming cost V 6 bases and J 4 bases; bases outside gene matches: 18. The CDR3 here is CASSGGSTGGQRYEQYF. The CDR3 bases are TGTGCCAGCAGCGGAGGTAGCACGGGAGGCCAAAGGTACGAGCAGTACTTC. Based on the CDR3 plus reference TRBV28 and TRBJ2-7, the full variable domain is DVKVTQSSRYLVKRTGEKVFLECVQDMDHENMFWYRQDPGLGLRLIYFSYDVKMKEKGDIPEGYSVSREKKERFSLILESASTNQTSMYLCASSGGSTGGQRYEQYFGPGTRLTVT.

The chain has TRBV4-3 and TRBJ2-7; D ambiguous. The CDR3 is 13 residues long. V was clipped by 0 bases and J by 5 bases, with 8 bases between them. Germline V gene lookup returns CDR1 LGHNA and CDR2 YSLEER. The CDR3 here is CASSQDRSDEQYF. The DNA of the CDR3 is TGCGCCAGCAGCCAAGATCGAAGCGACGAGCAGTACTTC.

The CDR3 is CASSSPGLTGELFF. The DNA for the CDR3 is TGTGCCAGCAGCTCCCCGGGTCTTACAGGGGAGCTGTTTTTT. This sequence joins TRBV7-3 and TRBJ2-2; D gene uncertain. V was cut by 4 bases and J by 8 bases, with 14 bases left in between. This CDR3 region has 14 residues. Per the germline V gene, CDR1 is SGHTA and CDR2 is FQGTGA. Drawing the rest from reference TRBV7-3 and TRBJ2-2, the complete variable domain is GAGVSQTPSNKVTEKGKYVELRCDPISGHTALYWYRQSLGQGPEFLIYFQGTGAADDSGLPNDRFFAVRPEGSVSTLKIQRTERGDSAVYLCASSSPGLTGELFFGEGSRLTVL.

This clone was seen just once. The chain couples TRBV6-1 to TRBJ1-2; D perhaps matches TRBD1 (6 bases). Germline V gene data show CDR1 as MNHNS and CDR2 as SASEGT. The CDR3 extends over 14 amino acids. Trimming pared 1 base from V and 2 bases from J, leaving 8 bases between. CDR3 amino acids: CASSEEDRNYGYTF. DNA for the CDR3: TGTGCCAGCAGTGAAGAGGACAGAAACTATGGCTACACCTTC.

The V gene is TRBV6-1, the J gene TRBJ2-7; unclear D gene. The germline gives CDR1 MNHNS, CDR2 SASEGT. There are 14 residues in the CDR3. V was trimmed by 2 bases and J by 0 bases, leaving 8 bases between them. CDR3 coding DNA: TGTGCCAGCAGTGAACGGAGAATCTCCTACGAGCAGTACTTC. This gives the protein CASSERRISYEQYF.

This clone was counted only a few times. With only one base between it and a far larger clone, this is likely a read error. The same CDR3 arises from other DNA sequences in this sample as well. The chain carries TRBV5-6 and TRBJ2-7; 11 bases are shared with TRBD1. The CDR3 consists of 13 residues. The germline CDR1 and CDR2 sequences are SGHDT and YYEEEE. CDR3 sequence reads: CASRGQGASEQYF. CDR3 bases: TGCGCCAGCAGAGGACAGGGGGCAAGCGAGCAGTACTTC.

V gene TRBV11-2 combines with J gene TRBJ2-7; D is ambiguous. Trimming left V 6 bases short and J 3 bases short, with 12 bases between. The germline CDR1 and CDR2 sequences are SGHAT and FQNNGV. The CDR3 extends over 13 amino acids. The CDR3 DNA reads TGTGCCAGCAGGCCCCTGGGCAGCTACGAGCAGTACTTC. This encodes CASRPLGSYEQYF.

The rearrangement links TRBV7-9 to TRBJ2-5, with TRBD2 identical over 9 bases. Germline values: CDR1 SEHNR, CDR2 FQNEAQ (reference sequence). Germline trimming cut 2 bases from V and 0 bases from J; bases unmatched to any gene: 1. This CDR3 is 15 amino acids long. In nucleotides, the CDR3 is TGTGCCAGCAGCTTACTAGCGGGGTACCAAGAGACCCAGTACTTC. It is translated as CASSLLAGYQETQYF.

This clone appeared a few times. The chain has TRBV6-5 and TRBJ2-2; D perhaps matches TRBD2 (5 bases). Germline V gives CDR1 MNHEY, CDR2 SVGAGI. This CDR3 is built from 13 residues. The V end was cut by 7 bases, the J end by 6 bases, with 12 bases between. The CDR3 protein is CASKRGKAGELFF. CDR3 coding DNA: TGTGCCAGCAAGCGAGGGAAAGCCGGGGAGCTGTTTTTT.

V usage is TRBV15 and J usage is TRBJ2-5; 8 bases map to TRBD2. The CDR3 contains 16 residues. Germline V lookup: CDR1 LNHNV, CDR2 YYDKDF (reference sequence). Trimming took 5 bases from V and 7 from J; bases not matched to a gene: 15. CDR3 in DNA: TGTGCCACCAGCCCGCCCTGGCCGGGAGGGTTTAGGACCCAGTACTTC. Translating it yields CATSPPWPGGFRTQYF.

This chain joins TRBV5-6 and TRBJ2-7, with D unresolved. Trimming took 0 bases from V and 3 from J, leaving 7 bases between them. CDR3 length: 13 amino acids. From germline, CDR1 is SGHDT and CDR2 YYEEEE. The CDR3 region is CASSLGHLYEQYF. Here the CDR3 DNA reads TGTGCCAGCAGCTTGGGGCACCTCTACGAGCAGTACTTC.

This rearrangement joins TRBV4-1 to TRBJ2-7, with 9 bases aligning to TRBD2. Trimming at V came to 3 bases and at J to 4 bases, leaving 7 bases not matched to a gene. The CDR3 is made up of 15 amino acids. Per germline, CDR1 MGHRA and CDR2 YSYEKL. The CDR3 DNA follows: TGCGCCAGCAGCCAGGTAGCGGGAGAGGGTTACGAGCAGTACTTC. As protein: CASSQVAGEGYEQYF.

This clone has a single count. V is TRBV10-3 and J is TRBJ2-7, with 11 nucleotides matching TRBD2. CDR3 size: 16 residues. The V gene end was trimmed by 6 bases and the J gene end by 0 bases; junction bases not matched to a gene: 7. CDR1 is ENHRY and CDR2 is SYGVKD in the germline V gene. The CDR3 nucleotides read TGTGCCATCAGCCCCCATAGCGGGAGGGTCTCCTACGAGCAGTACTTC. Protein sequence: CAISPHSGRVSYEQYF.

This clone showed up just once. The V gene is TRBV7-8, the J gene TRBJ2-2, with a possible D match to TRBD1 (5 bases). Trimming left V 0 bases short and J 0 bases short, with 14 bases between. Germline V gives CDR1 SGHVS, CDR2 FQNEAQ. The CDR3 spans 18 residues. The CDR3, as DNA: TGTGCCAGCAGCTTAGCCCACAGGTCCCCCTCGAACACCGGGGAGCTGTTTTTT. It encodes CASSLAHRSPSNTGELFF.

The V call is TRBV7-9, the J call TRBJ2-7, with TRBD1 matching over 8 bases. CDR1 and CDR2 from the germline V gene are SEHNR and FQNEAQ (reference sequence). This CDR3 has 14 residues. V lost 5 bases to trimming and J lost 1 base; unmatched junction nucleotides: 4. CDR3 sequence reads: CASSPGTGSYEQYF. The DNA for the CDR3 is TGTGCCAGCAGCCCCGGGACAGGATCCTACGAGCAGTACTTC.

This chain connects TRBV4-1 to TRBJ1-5, with TRBD1 matching over 8 bases. The CDR3 is made up of 15 amino acids. Germline V gene data show CDR1 as MGHRA and CDR2 as YSYEKL. The trim removed 1 base at V and 5 bases at J, leaving 4 bases unmatched. CDR3 DNA: TGCGCCAGCAGCCAAGGGCCAGGGGGCGATCAGCCCCAGCATTTT. This encodes CASSQGPGGDQPQHF.

This chain links TRBV15 with TRBJ1-2, with D maybe TRBD1 (5 bases). The germline V gene encodes CDR1 LNHNV and CDR2 YYDKDF (reference sequence). The CDR3 totals 13 residues. Trimming shortened V by 5 bases and J by 2 bases, and 9 bases separated the two germline ends. This CDR3 is CATSGGANYGYTF. For the CDR3, the DNA is TGTGCCACCAGCGGCGGGGCAAACTATGGCTACACCTTC.

The chain uses TRBV7-2 and TRBJ2-7, with TRBD1 identical over 9 bases. The CDR3 has 16 residues. CDR1 SGHTA and CDR2 FQGNSA come from the germline V gene. The V gene end was trimmed by 1 base and the J gene end by 3 bases; junction bases not matched to a gene: 7. The CDR3 DNA reads as TGTGCCAGCAGCTTAGGGGGCGGGACAGGGAGCTACGAGCAGTACTTC. Translated: CASSLGGGTGSYEQYF. The variable domain in full, completed from reference TRBV7-2 and TRBJ2-7, reads GAGVSQSPSNKVTEKGKDVELRCDPISGHTALYWYRQSLGQGLEFLIYFQGNSAPDKSGLPSDRFSAERTGGSVSTLTIQRTQQEDSAVYLCASSLGGGTGSYEQYFGPGTRLTVT.

The rearrangement joins TRBV7-9 to TRBJ2-5; a weak D match, TRBD2 (7 bases). V was trimmed by 0 bases and J by 2 bases, leaving 13 bases between them. The CDR3 runs to 16 residues. Looked up from germline, CDR1 is SEHNR and CDR2 is FQNEAQ (reference sequence). The CDR3 is CASSLAKGGLQETQYF. DNA of the CDR3: TGTGCCAGCAGCTTAGCGAAGGGGGGGCTGCAAGAGACCCAGTACTTC. The variable domain in full, completed from reference TRBV7-9 and TRBJ2-5, reads DTGVSQNPRHKITKRGQNVTFRCDPISEHNRLYWYRQTLGQGPEFLTYFQNEAQLEKSRLLSDRFSAERPKGSFSTLEIQRTEQGDSAMYLCASSLAKGGLQETQYFGPGTRLLVL.

This clone was recorded only once. This chain uses TRBV27 with TRBJ2-2, with D perhaps matching TRBD2 (6 bases). The CDR3 sequence is 15 residues long. Per the germline V gene, CDR1 is MNHEY and CDR2 is SMNVEV (reference sequence). V gave up 3 bases and J gave up 8 bases, with 16 bases separating them. The chain's CDR3 is CASSFGGPGVGELFF. The CDR3, as DNA: TGTGCCAGCAGTTTCGGAGGGCCGGGTGTGGGGGAGCTGTTTTTT.

The chain combines TRBV9 with TRBJ2-7; D is undetermined. The V gene's germline CDR1 is SGDLS and CDR2 YYNGEE. The CDR3 contains 13 residues. Trimming removed 0 bases at V and 3 bases at J, with 7 bases between. The CDR3 DNA reads as TGTGCCAGCAGCGTAGGAGCAGGCTACGAGCAGTACTTC. The encoded protein is CASSVGAGYEQYF.

This clone was detected only a few times. The chain carries TRBV5-1 and TRBJ2-7, with 8 bases matching TRBD1. Trimming removed 0 bases from V and 0 bases from J; junction bases left unmatched: 2. The CDR3 length is 15 residues. Looked up from germline, CDR1 is SGHRS and CDR2 is YFSETQ. The CDR3 nucleotides read TGCGCCAGCAGCTTGGCGGGACAGGTCTCCTACGAGCAGTACTTC. Its protein is CASSLAGQVSYEQYF.

The rearrangement uses TRBV28 and TRBJ2-7; no clear D. V was pared by 7 bases and J by 0 bases, with 13 bases between. CDR1 and CDR2 (germline): MDHEN, SYDVKM. The CDR3 runs to 14 residues. In DNA, the CDR3 is TGTGCCAGCACTGGCGGTCTCAGCTCCTACGAGCAGTACTTC. It translates to CASTGGLSSYEQYF.

CDR3 nucleotide sequence: TGCAGCGTTGGGGGGGGCCTGAGCACAGATACGCAGTATTTT. Translation gives CSVGGGLSTDTQYF. This rearrangement joins TRBV29-1 to TRBJ2-3; D may be TRBD2 (7 bases). In germline, CDR1 is SQVTM, CDR2 ANQGSEA. The germline V and J ends were trimmed by 4 bases and 0 bases, with 11 bases remaining between them. The CDR3 length is 14 residues.

V gene TRBV6-1 combines with J gene TRBJ1-1, with a tentative D call TRBD1 (6 bases). The CDR3 spans 13 residues. The germline V gene encodes CDR1 MNHNS and CDR2 SASEGT. The V and J ends lost 6 bases and 7 bases respectively, with 15 bases between them. In nucleotides, the CDR3 is TGTGCCAGCAGGATTGACAGGTTCGGTGAAGCTTTCTTT. Residues: CASRIDRFGEAFF.

This chain connects TRBV5-4 to TRBJ1-2, with 7 bases fitting TRBD1. The CDR3 contains 13 residues. J lost 4 bases, V lost 2 bases, and 2 bases had no gene match. Germline V gives CDR1 SGHNT, CDR2 YYREEE (reference sequence). The CDR3 DNA reads TGTGCCAGCAGCTTTGGGACAGCCTATGGCTACACCTTC. Protein: CASSFGTAYGYTF.

The chain recombines TRBV4-3 with TRBJ1-1; maybe TRBD1 (5 bases). Trimming took 0 bases from V and 4 from J, leaving 12 bases between them. Germline V gene data show CDR1 as LGHNA and CDR2 as YSLEER. The CDR3 loop spans 15 amino acids. The CDR3 DNA follows: TGCGCCAGCAGCCAAGATCGCTCGGGGGGCACTGAAGCTTTCTTT. This translates into CASSQDRSGGTEAFF.

This clone occurred a few times. This chain uses TRBV7-2 with TRBJ1-1; 8 bases map to TRBD1. Germline values: CDR1 SGHTA, CDR2 FQGNSA. The CDR3 contains 15 residues. Unmatched junction bases numbered 9, after V lost 6 bases and J lost 3 bases. CDR3 in DNA: TGTGCCAGCAGTCCGGTGGCAGGGGGCTACACTGAAGCTTTCTTT. It is translated as CASSPVAGGYTEAFF.

CDR3: CASRRGQGLGDTQYF. The CDR3 nucleotides are TGTGCCAGCCGTCGGGGACAGGGGCTGGGAGATACGCAGTATTTT. The chain carries TRBV6-5 and TRBJ2-3; 10 bases are shared with TRBD1. Germline V gene lookup returns CDR1 MNHEY and CDR2 SVGAGI. This CDR3 has 15 amino acids. V shed 8 bases, J shed 5 bases, and the junction held 10 bases outside the gene matches.

This clone was detected only a few times. The J gene is TRBJ2-7, the V gene TRBV7-9, with 7 bases lining up with TRBD1. The CDR3 is 15 residues long. Germline CDR1 is SEHNR and CDR2 is FQNEAQ (reference sequence). Trimming at V came to 4 bases and at J to 2 bases, leaving 8 bases not matched to a gene. The CDR3 here is CASSSRLGTAYEQYF. CDR3 DNA: TGTGCCAGCAGCTCGAGACTCGGGACAGCCTACGAGCAGTACTTC.

The chain recombines TRBV28 with TRBJ2-3; possibly TRBD2 for D (5 bases). V lost 3 bases, J lost 4 bases, and 14 bases lay in between. In germline, CDR1 is MDHEN, CDR2 SYDVKM. CDR3 length: 15 amino acids. The CDR3 loop is CASSFTRSVADTQYF. DNA of the CDR3: TGTGCCAGCAGTTTTACTAGGTCTGTCGCAGATACGCAGTATTTT.

The CDR3 loop reads CASSQQQGTGNTIYF. The CDR3 DNA follows: TGTGCCAGCAGCCAACAACAGGGGACTGGAAACACCATATATTTT. The chain uses TRBV14 and TRBJ1-3; 7 bases map to TRBD1. Germline V gene lookup returns CDR1 SGHDN and CDR2 FVKESK. CDR3 length: 15 amino acids. Trimming at V came to 2 bases and at J to 2 bases, leaving 3 bases not matched to a gene.